These 8 T cell receptor beta chains were sequenced from one sample in a study of shared T cell receptors in the human thymus. Data came from immunoSEQ multiplex PCR; TCRdb stores just in-frame clones and leaves some out. The table records approximately 760,000 clones, approximately 85% of them present only once. This sample was also put to use in a study of human thymus T cells.

Sequenced input: thymocytes. The source of these receptors is a girl in the first two years of life with a congenital heart defect.

This clone was detected only once. The genes are TRBV5-1 and TRBJ2-1; 11 positions match TRBD2. The CDR3 sequence is 18 residues long. Trimming at V came to 2 bases and at J to 5 bases, leaving 12 bases not matched to a gene. Germline-derived CDR1 and CDR2 are SGHRS and YFSETQ. The CDR3 DNA reads TGCGCCAGCAGCTTTCCCCCCGTACTAGCGGGAGAAAACAATGAGCAGTTCTTC. Amino acid sequence: CASSFPPVLAGENNEQFF.

The chain employs TRBV5-4 and TRBJ2-7, with 7 bases matching TRBD1. CDR1 is SGHNT, CDR2 YYREEE, per germline (reference sequence). J was trimmed by 3 bases and V by 4 bases; bases with no gene match: 7. There are 14 residues in the CDR3. Here the CDR3 reads CASSARTGNYEQYF. The DNA of the CDR3 is TGTGCCAGCAGCGCCCGGACAGGAAACTACGAGCAGTACTTC.

The chain carries TRBV19 and TRBJ2-3; 7 nucleotides agree with TRBD1. The junction had 12 bases not matched to a gene; V was cut back by 3 bases and J by 3 bases. Germline values: CDR1 LNHDA, CDR2 SQIVND (reference sequence). This CDR3 is 17 amino acids long. The CDR3 loop is CASSIPDRAGGTDTQYF. The CDR3, as DNA: TGTGCCAGTAGTATCCCTGACAGGGCGGGTGGTACAGATACGCAGTATTTT.

The J gene is TRBJ2-7, the V gene TRBV5-4; possibly TRBD1 for D (6 bases). This CDR3 contains 13 residues. CDR1 SGHNT and CDR2 YYREEE come from the germline V gene (reference sequence). Trimming took off 2 bases at V and 0 bases at J, with 6 bases between the two ends. CDR3 DNA: TGTGCCAGCAGCTTACAGGGCTCCTACGAGCAGTACTTC. It codes for CASSLQGSYEQYF.

V is TRBV6-1 and J is TRBJ2-1, with 9 bases fitting TRBD2. The CDR3 has 19 amino acids. J was trimmed by 5 bases and V by 0 bases; bases with no gene match: 14. Germline V gene data show CDR1 as MNHNS and CDR2 as SASEGT. The CDR3 is CASSEALVGLARGDNEQFF. CDR3 DNA sequence: TGTGCCAGCAGTGAAGCTTTGGTAGGACTAGCGCGGGGCGACAATGAGCAGTTCTTC.

V usage is TRBV29-1 and J usage is TRBJ2-1, with TRBD2 identical over 8 bases. Unmatched junction bases numbered 14, after V lost 4 bases and J lost 3 bases. Germline CDR1 and CDR2: SQVTM and ANQGSEA. This CDR3 is built from 17 residues. The CDR3 nucleotides are TGCAGCGTTGTTTGGCGGGGGGTGTTCCCTCACTACAATGAGCAGTTCTTC. It is translated as CSVVWRGVFPHYNEQFF.

The chain is built from TRBV9 and TRBJ1-1, with 10 nucleotides matching TRBD1. This CDR3 spans 16 amino acids. CDR1 and CDR2 from the germline V gene are SGDLS and YYNGEE. The trim removed 0 bases at V and 3 bases at J, leaving 5 bases unmatched. In nucleotides, the CDR3 is TGTGCCAGCAGCGTAGCGACAGGGGGCATGGACACTGAAGCTTTCTTT. Translating it yields CASSVATGGMDTEAFF.

This clone turned up a few times. The gene calls are TRBV7-2 and TRBJ2-2; 10 nucleotides align to TRBD1. Germline V lookup: CDR1 SGHTA, CDR2 FQGNSA. Trimming took 5 bases from V and 7 from J; bases not matched to a gene: 13. The CDR3 totals 17 residues. The CDR3 DNA is TGTGCCAGCAGCACGGGACAGGGGCCGCCCTATGGCGGGGAGCTGTTTTTT. Its protein is CASSTGQGPPYGGELFF.